These 6 T cell receptor beta chains were sequenced from one sample in a study of OX40 agonist ivuxolimab in advanced cancers. Some clones are missing from TCRdb's copy, which holds only in-frame ones; the method was immunoSEQ multiplex PCR. This repertoire shows 80,000 or so clones, roughly 89% found once; its top ten account for over 0.15%. This sample comprised CD4+ or CD8+ T cells sorted from blood, obtained in a trial of the OX40 agonist ivuxolimab. These receptors originate from an adult with an advanced solid tumor such as melanoma, head and neck, liver or kidney cancer.

This clone was recorded a few times. CDR3 in DNA: TGCGCCAGCAGCCTGAACAGGGCTGCCGGGGAGCTGTTTTTT. Translated, it gives CASSLNRAAGELFF. The J gene is TRBJ2-2, the V gene TRBV5-1; a possible D gene is TRBD1 (6 bases). The CDR3 consists of 14 residues. Trimming removed 4 bases from V and 6 bases from J, with 13 bases in between. CDR1 and CDR2 from the germline V gene are SGHRS and YFSETQ.

The count of this clone is one. The chain joins TRBV7-3 to TRBJ2-1; TRBD2 agrees at 10 bases. V dropped 5 bases and J dropped 4; count of bases not matched to a gene: 5. Germline CDR1 and CDR2: SGHTA and FQGTGA. This CDR3 has 15 amino acids. CDR3 nucleotide sequence: TGTGCCAGCAGCGTGAGCGGGAGGGCTTACAATGAGCAGTTCTTC. This sequence encodes CASSVSGRAYNEQFF.

The CDR3 protein is CASSNRDSYEQYF. As DNA, the CDR3 is TGTGCCAGCAGCAACCGGGACAGCTACGAGCAGTACTTC. This rearrangement joins TRBV7-8 to TRBJ2-7; 7 bases agree with TRBD1. CDR1 and CDR2 from the germline V gene are SGHVS and FQNEAQ. J was trimmed by 3 bases and V by 5 bases; bases with no gene match: 4. This CDR3 has 13 amino acids.

This clone was seen just once. The chain recombines TRBV5-1 with TRBJ2-5, with D perhaps TRBD2 (5 bases). Near its end, the DNA agrees better with TRBJ2-7, so the J call may be wrong. Germline V gene data show CDR1 as SGHRS and CDR2 as YFSETQ. The CDR3 runs to 14 residues. In DNA, the CDR3 is TGCGCCAGCAGCTTGGCTGGCGGGTACTACGAGCAGTACTTC. Protein product: CASSLAGGYYEQYF.

This sequence joins TRBV19 and TRBJ1-5; tentatively, D is TRBD1 (5 bases). Germline values: CDR1 LNHDA, CDR2 SQIVND (reference sequence). This CDR3 contains 15 residues. With 4 bases removed from V and 3 bases from J, the gap between germline ends came to 13 bases. The CDR3 spells CASSKAGYNNQPQHF. In DNA form, the CDR3 reads TGTGCCAGTAGTAAAGCAGGGTACAACAATCAGCCCCAGCATTTT.

V usage is TRBV19 and J usage is TRBJ1-5; D perhaps matches TRBD1 (5 bases). Germline V gene data show CDR1 as LNHDA and CDR2 as SQIVND (reference sequence). Trimming stripped 1 base from V and 9 bases from J, with 16 bases between. This CDR3 has 15 amino acids. The CDR3 reads CASSIGGAVSPPQHF. The CDR3 nucleotides are TGTGCCAGTAGTATAGGAGGGGCCGTTTCGCCGCCCCAGCATTTT.